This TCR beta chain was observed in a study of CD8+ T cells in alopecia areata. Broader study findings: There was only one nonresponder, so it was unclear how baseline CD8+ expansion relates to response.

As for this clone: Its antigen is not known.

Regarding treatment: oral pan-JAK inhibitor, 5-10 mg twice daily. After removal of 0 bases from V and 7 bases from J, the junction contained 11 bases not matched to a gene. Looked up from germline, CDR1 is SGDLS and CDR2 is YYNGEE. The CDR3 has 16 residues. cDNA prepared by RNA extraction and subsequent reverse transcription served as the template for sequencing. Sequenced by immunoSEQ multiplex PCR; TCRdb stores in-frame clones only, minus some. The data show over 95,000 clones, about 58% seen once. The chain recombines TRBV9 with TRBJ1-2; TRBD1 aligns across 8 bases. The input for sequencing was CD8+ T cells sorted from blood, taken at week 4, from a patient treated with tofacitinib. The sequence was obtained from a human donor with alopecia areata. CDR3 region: CASSVGLGQGPVGYTF. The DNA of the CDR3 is TGTGCCAGCAGCGTAGGTCTCGGACAGGGCCCGGTTGGCTACACCTTC.